The T cell receptor (beta chain) under discussion was sequenced for a study of shared clonotypes between healthy human individuals. Each PCR replicate from the sorted subsets contained around 0.2 ug DNA, which is tens of thousands of T cell genomes. The table came from immunoSEQ multiplex PCR; TCRdb's copy has only in-frame clones and leaves some out. The data show 850,000 to 1,200,000 clones, with around four fifths seen just once and roughly 1.4% held by the top ten. Note on this clone: Antigen unknown.

Findings of the study overall: The study sampled only blood, and tissue repertoires likely differ.

In germline, CDR1 is LNHNV, CDR2 YYDKDF (reference sequence). V was shortened by 2 bases and J by 1 base, with 6 bases between the two germline ends. The CDR3 sequence is 14 residues long. What was sequenced was memory CD4+ T cells sorted from blood. As to subset: CD45RA-negative fraction. The rearrangement joins TRBV15 to TRBJ1-3; no reliable D call. This receptor was identified in a man aged 18 to 29 in good health. The CDR3 DNA follows: TGTGCCACCAGCAGAATTGGGTCTGGAAACACCATATATTTT. It specifies CATSRIGSGNTIYF.